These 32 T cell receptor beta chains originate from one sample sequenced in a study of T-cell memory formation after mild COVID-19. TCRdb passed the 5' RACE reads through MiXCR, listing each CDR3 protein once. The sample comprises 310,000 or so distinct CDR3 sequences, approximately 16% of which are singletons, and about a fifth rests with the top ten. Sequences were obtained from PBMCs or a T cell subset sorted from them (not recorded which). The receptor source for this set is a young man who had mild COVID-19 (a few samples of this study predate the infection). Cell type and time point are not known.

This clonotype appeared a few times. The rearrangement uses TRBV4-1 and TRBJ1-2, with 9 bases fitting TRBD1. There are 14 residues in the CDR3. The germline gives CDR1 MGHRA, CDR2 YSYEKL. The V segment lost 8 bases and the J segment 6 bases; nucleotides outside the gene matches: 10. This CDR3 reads CASPIGQGSDGYTF. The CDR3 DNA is TGCGCCAGCCCCATCGGACAGGGGTCGGATGGCTACACCTTC.

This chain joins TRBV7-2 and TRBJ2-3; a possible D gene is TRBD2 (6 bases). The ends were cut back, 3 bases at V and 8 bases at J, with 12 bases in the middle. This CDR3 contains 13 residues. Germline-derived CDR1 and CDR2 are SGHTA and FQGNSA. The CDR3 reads CASSFGLSGTQYF. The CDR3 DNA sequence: TGTGCCAGCAGCTTCGGACTTAGCGGTACGCAGTATTTT.

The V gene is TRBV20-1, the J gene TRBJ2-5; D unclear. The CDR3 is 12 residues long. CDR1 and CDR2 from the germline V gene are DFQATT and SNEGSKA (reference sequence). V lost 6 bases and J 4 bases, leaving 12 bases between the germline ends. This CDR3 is CSAMTGGETQYF. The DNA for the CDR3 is TGCAGTGCCATGACTGGTGGAGAGACCCAGTACTTC.

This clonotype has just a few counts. In DNA form, the CDR3 reads TGTGCCAGCAGCCTCTCACCGACAGGCCTGGGTGAAAAACTGTTTTTT. Amino acid sequence: CASSLSPTGLGEKLFF. The rearrangement links TRBV7-9 to TRBJ1-4, with a weak D call TRBD1 (6 bases). CDR3 length equals 16 residues. Trimming stripped 5 bases from V and 7 bases from J, with 20 bases between. Germline V gene data show CDR1 as SEHNR and CDR2 as FQNEAQ (reference sequence).

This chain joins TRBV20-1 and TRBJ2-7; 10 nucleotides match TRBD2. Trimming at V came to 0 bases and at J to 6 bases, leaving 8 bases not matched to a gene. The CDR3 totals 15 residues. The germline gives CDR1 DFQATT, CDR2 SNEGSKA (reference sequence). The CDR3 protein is CSARDRLAGAVEQYF. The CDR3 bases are TGCAGTGCTAGAGATCGACTAGCGGGTGCCGTCGAGCAGTACTTC.

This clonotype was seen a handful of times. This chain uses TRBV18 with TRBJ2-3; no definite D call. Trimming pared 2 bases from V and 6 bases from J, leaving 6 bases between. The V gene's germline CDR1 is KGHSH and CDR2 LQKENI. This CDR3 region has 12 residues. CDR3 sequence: CASSPSADTQYF. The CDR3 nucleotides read TGTGCCAGCTCACCATCGGCTGATACGCAGTATTTT.

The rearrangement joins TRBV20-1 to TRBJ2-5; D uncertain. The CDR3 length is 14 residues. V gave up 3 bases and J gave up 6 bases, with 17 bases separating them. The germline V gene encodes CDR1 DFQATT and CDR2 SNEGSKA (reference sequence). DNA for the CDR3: TGCAGTGCTAGGTCCCGGTCCTTCGCGAAGACCCAGTACTTC. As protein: CSARSRSFAKTQYF.

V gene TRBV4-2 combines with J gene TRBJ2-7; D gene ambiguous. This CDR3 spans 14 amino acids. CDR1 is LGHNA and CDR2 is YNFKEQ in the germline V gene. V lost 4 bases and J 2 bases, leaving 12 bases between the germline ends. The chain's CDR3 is CASSPSGQTYEQYF. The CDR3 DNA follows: TGTGCCAGCAGCCCCTCGGGCCAAACCTACGAGCAGTACTTC.

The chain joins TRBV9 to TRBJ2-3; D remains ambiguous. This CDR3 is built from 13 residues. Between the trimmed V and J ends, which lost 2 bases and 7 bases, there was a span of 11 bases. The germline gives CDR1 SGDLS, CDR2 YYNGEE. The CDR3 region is CASSVEDGNTQYF. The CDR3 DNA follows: TGTGCCAGCAGCGTCGAAGATGGCAATACGCAGTATTTT.

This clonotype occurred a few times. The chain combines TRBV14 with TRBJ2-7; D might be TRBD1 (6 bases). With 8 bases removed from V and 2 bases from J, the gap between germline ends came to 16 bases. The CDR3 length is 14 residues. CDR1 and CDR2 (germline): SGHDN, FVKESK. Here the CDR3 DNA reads TGTGCCAGCCAGCCAAGGGACAATACCTACGAGCAGTACTTC. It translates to CASQPRDNTYEQYF. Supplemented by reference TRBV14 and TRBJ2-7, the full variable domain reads EAGVTQFPSHSVIEKGQTVTLRCDPISGHDNLYWYRRVMGKEIKFLLHFVKESKQDESGMPNNRFLAERTGGTYSTLKVQPAELEDSGVYFCASQPRDNTYEQYFGPGTRLTVT.

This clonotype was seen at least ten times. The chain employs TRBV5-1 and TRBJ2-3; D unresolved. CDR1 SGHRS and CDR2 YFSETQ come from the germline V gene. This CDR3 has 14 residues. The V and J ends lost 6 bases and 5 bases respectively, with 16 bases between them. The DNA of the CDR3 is TGCGCCAGCAACGACCCGGGCAGCCAAGATACGCAGTATTTT. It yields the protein CASNDPGSQDTQYF. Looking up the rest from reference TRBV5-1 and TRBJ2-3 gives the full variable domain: KAGVTQTPRYLIKTRGQQVTLSCSPISGHRSVSWYQQTPGQGLQFLFEYFSETQRNKGNFPGRFSGRQFSNSRSEMNVSTLELGDSALYLCASNDPGSQDTQYFGPGTRLTVL.

CDR3 coding DNA: TGTGCCAGCAGCTCCGCCGGACAGTTCGACACTGAAGCTTTCTTT. Its translation is CASSSAGQFDTEAFF. The chain is built from TRBV5-4 and TRBJ1-1; D is perhaps TRBD1 (6 bases). This CDR3 has 15 residues. V lost 3 bases, J lost 3 bases, and 15 bases lay in between. The germline CDR1 and CDR2 sequences are SGHNT and YYREEE (reference sequence). The whole variable domain, remainder taken from reference TRBV5-4 and TRBJ1-1, is ETGVTQSPTHLIKTRGQQVTLRCSSQSGHNTVSWYQQALGQGPQFIFQYYREEENGRGNFPPRFSGLQFPNYSSELNVNALELDDSALYLCASSSAGQFDTEAFFGQGTRLTVV.

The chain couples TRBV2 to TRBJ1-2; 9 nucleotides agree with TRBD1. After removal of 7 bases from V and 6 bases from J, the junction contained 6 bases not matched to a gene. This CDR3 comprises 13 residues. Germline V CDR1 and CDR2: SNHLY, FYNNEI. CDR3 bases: TGTGCCAGCATGCTTGGGACAGGGAATGGCTACACCTTC. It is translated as CASMLGTGNGYTF.

This CDR3 reads CASSKEHGPQETQYF. CDR3 coding DNA: TGTGCCAGCAGTAAGGAGCATGGCCCCCAAGAGACCCAGTACTTC. The chain couples TRBV6-6 to TRBJ2-5; D remains unclear. The germline V gene encodes CDR1 MNHNY and CDR2 SVGAGI (reference sequence). Trimming removed 5 bases at V and 1 base at J, with 14 bases between. The CDR3 sequence is 15 residues long.

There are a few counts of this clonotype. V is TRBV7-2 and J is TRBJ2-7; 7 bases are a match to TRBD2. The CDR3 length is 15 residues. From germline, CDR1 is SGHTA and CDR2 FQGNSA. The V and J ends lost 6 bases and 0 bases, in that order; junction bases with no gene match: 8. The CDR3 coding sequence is TGTGCCAGCAGGTTTGCGCGGGGGAGCTCCTACGAGCAGTACTTC. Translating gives CASRFARGSSYEQYF.

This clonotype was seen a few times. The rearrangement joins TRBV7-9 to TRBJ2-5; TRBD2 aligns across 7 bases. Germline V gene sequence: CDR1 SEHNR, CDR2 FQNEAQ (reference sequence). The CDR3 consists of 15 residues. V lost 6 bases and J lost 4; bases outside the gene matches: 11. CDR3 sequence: CASSLVPSGTETQYF. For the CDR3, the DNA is TGTGCCAGCAGTCTCGTCCCTAGCGGCACAGAGACCCAGTACTTC.

The CDR3 nucleotides read TGTGCCAGCAGGCGGACAGCCGGGACTGAAGCTTTCTTT. It translates to CASRRTAGTEAFF. The chain is built from TRBV12-3 or TRBV12-4 and TRBJ1-1; D may be TRBD1 (6 bases). The CDR3 is 13 residues long. The V end lost 6 bases, the J end lost 5 bases, and 13 bases lay between the germline ends.

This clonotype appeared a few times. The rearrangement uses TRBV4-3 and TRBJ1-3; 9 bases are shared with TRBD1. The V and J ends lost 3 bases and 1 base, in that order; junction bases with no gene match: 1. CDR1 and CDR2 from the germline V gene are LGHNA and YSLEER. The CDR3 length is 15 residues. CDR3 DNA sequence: TGCGCCAGCAGCCAGGACAGGGGATCTGGAAACACCATATATTTT. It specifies CASSQDRGSGNTIYF.

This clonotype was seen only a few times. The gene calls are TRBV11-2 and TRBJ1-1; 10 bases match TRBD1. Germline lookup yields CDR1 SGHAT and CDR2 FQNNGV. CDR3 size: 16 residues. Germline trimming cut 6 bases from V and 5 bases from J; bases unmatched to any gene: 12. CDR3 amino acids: CASRVGQGGMGTEAFF. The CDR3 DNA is TGTGCCAGCAGAGTCGGACAGGGGGGTATGGGTACTGAAGCTTTCTTT.

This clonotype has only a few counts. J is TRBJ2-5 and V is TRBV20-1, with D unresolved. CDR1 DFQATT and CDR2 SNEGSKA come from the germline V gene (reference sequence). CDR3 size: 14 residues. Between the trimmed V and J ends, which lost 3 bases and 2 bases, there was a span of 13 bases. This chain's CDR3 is CSARTPASQETQYF. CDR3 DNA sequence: TGCAGTGCTAGGACCCCCGCGTCGCAAGAGACCCAGTACTTC.

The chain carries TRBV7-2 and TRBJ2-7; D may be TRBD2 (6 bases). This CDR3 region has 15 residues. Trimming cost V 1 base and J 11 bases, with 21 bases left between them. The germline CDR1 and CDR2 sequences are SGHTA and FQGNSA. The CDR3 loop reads CASSLVMGGSGAKYF. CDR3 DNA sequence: TGTGCCAGCAGCTTAGTAATGGGTGGGTCGGGAGCGAAGTACTTC.

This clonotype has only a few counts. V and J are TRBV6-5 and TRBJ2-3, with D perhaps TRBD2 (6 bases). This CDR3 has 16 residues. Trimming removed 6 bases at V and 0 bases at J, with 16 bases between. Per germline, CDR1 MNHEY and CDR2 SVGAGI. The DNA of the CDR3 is TGTGCCAGCAGCCGAGTACCCGGGGGTAGCACAGATACGCAGTATTTT. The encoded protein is CASSRVPGGSTDTQYF.

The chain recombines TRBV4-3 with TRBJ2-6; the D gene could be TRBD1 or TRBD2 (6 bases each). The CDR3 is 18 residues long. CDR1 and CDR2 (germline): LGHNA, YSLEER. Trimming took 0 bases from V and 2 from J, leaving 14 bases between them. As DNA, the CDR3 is TGCGCCAGCAGCCAAGAAGGGGGGTCCGGCGCTGGGGCCAACGTCCTGACTTTC. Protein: CASSQEGGSGAGANVLTF.

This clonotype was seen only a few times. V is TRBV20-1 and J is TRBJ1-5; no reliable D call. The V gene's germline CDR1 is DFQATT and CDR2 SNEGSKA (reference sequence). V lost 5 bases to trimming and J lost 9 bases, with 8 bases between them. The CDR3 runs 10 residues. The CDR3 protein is CSAGVGPQHF. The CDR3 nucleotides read TGCAGTGCTGGCGTGGGGCCCCAGCATTTT.

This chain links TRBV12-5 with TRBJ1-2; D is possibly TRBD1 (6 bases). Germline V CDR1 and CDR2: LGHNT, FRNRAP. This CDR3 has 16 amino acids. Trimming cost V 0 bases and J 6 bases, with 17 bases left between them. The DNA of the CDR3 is TGTGCTAGTGGTTTGGTACCCACTAGGACAGTTGATGGCTACACCTTC. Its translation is CASGLVPTRTVDGYTF.

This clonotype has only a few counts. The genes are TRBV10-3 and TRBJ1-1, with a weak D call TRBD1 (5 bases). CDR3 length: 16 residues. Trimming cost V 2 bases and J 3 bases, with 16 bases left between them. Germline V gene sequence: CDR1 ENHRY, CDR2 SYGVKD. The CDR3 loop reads CAISELSPGGDTEAFF. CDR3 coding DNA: TGTGCCATCAGTGAGCTATCCCCCGGGGGGGACACTGAAGCTTTCTTT.

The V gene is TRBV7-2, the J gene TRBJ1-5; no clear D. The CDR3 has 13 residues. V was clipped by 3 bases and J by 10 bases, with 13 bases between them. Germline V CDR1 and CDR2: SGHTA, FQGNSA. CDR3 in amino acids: CASSLSRAEPQHF. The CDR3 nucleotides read TGTGCCAGCAGCTTGTCCCGGGCAGAACCCCAGCATTTT.

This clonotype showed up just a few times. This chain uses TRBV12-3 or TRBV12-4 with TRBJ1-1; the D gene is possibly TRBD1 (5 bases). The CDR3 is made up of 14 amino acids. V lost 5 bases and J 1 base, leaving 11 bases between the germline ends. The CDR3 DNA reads TGTGCCAGCAGTCCCTGGACACAGAACACTGAAGCTTTCTTT. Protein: CASSPWTQNTEAFF.

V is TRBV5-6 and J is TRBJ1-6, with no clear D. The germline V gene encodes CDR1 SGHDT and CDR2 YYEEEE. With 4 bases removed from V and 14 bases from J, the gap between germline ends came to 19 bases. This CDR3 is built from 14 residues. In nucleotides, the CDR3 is TGTGCCAGCAGCCGATACGTCTTGGATGGGGCCCTCCACTTT. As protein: CASSRYVLDGALHF.

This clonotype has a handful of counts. This CDR3 reads CASSPRTGQGFTTEAFF. CDR3 nucleotide sequence: TGCGCCAGCAGCCCAAGAACCGGGCAGGGATTCACCACTGAAGCTTTCTTT. The chain has TRBV4-1 and TRBJ1-1; TRBD1 might be the D (5 bases). The CDR3 is made up of 17 amino acids. CDR1 and CDR2 (germline): MGHRA, YSYEKL. V was shortened by 4 bases and J by 4 bases, with 22 bases between the two germline ends.

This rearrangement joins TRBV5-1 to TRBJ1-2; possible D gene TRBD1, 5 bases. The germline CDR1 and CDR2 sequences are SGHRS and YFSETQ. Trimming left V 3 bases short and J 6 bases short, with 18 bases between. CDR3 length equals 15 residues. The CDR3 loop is CASSSLSTGDNGYTF. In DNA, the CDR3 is TGCGCCAGCAGCTCCCTTAGTACAGGCGATAATGGCTACACCTTC. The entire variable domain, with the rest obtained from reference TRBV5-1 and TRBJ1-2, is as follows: KAGVTQTPRYLIKTRGQQVTLSCSPISGHRSVSWYQQTPGQGLQFLFEYFSETQRNKGNFPGRFSGRQFSNSRSEMNVSTLELGDSALYLCASSSLSTGDNGYTFGSGTRLTVV.

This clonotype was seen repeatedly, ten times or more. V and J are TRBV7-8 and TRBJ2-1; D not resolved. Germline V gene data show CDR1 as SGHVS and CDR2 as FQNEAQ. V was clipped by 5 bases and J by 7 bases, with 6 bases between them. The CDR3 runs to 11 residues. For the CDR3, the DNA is TGTGCCAGCAGCCTCGAAAATGAGCAGTTCTTC. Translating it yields CASSLENEQFF.